This section outlines one TCR beta chain sequence together with its context. Its target is unknown. Clones were read by immunoSEQ multiplex PCR, and TCRdb kept only the in-frame ones, dropping some. The sample shows around 130,000 clones, 90% of them seen only once. This sample was included in a study of T cell responses to AZD1222 COVID-19 vaccine. Study-level points and caveats: Only after the peak T cell response were repertoires sampled. Spike-wide vaccine-associated CD4 TCRs dominated at 160-218 and 743-854.

The sample consisted of peripheral blood, taken 28 days after the second dose of the MenACWY control vaccine. The TCR originated in an adult who received the MenACWY meningococcal vaccine as a control.

The CDR3 DNA sequence: TGTGCCTGGAGTGTGGGGGCGAACACTGAAGCTTTCTTT. It specifies CAWSVGANTEAFF. The rearrangement uses TRBV30 and TRBJ1-1; perhaps TRBD1 as D (6 bases). Trimming left V 0 bases short and J 1 base short, with 6 bases between. Germline CDR1 and CDR2: GTSNPN and SVGIG (reference sequence). The CDR3 length is 13 residues.